Presented here are 32 T cell receptor beta chains from one specimen sequenced in a study of T cell responses to AZD1222 COVID-19 vaccine. Produced via immunoSEQ multiplex PCR; TCRdb's table is partial and in-frame only. The table lists approximately 150,000 clones, roughly 88% of them singletons, with 1.5% to 2% in the top ten. Sequenced material: peripheral blood, taken 28 days after the second AZD1222 dose. These receptors were obtained from an adult who received the AZD1222 COVID-19 vaccine.

To note about this clone: Other DNA sequences in this specimen translate into the identical CDR3. The rearrangement uses TRBV28 and TRBJ1-5, with 8 bases fitting TRBD1. CDR1 is MDHEN, CDR2 SYDVKM, per germline. Germline trimming cut 3 bases from V and 4 bases from J; bases unmatched to any gene: 5. This CDR3 is built from 15 residues. In nucleotides, the CDR3 is TGTGCCAGCAGTTTGTTAACAGGGGGGAATCAGCCCCAGCATTTT. Protein: CASSLLTGGNQPQHF.

V is TRBV12-2 and J is TRBJ1-1; the listed D gene, TRBD1, was not tested against the DNA. TRBV12-2 is an annotated pseudogene. The CDR3 covers 17 residues. The CDR3 bases are TGTGCAAGTCGCTTAGCACTTAGGGTAGCAGGGATCGCTGAAGCTTTCTTT. Translating gives CASRLALRVAGIAEAFF.

The J gene is TRBJ2-3, the V gene TRBV7-2; D not certain. Trimming left V 1 base short and J 1 base short, with 12 bases between. The germline V gene has CDR1 SGHTA and CDR2 FQGNSA. There are 16 residues in the CDR3. In DNA form, the CDR3 reads TGTGCCAGCAGCTTAGGACCGAACTATGGCACAGATACGCAGTATTTT. Amino acid sequence: CASSLGPNYGTDTQYF.

V and J are TRBV7-9 and TRBJ1-6; the D gene is possibly TRBD1 (6 bases). This CDR3 comprises 14 residues. The germline V gene encodes CDR1 SEHNR and CDR2 FQNEAQ (reference sequence). V was clipped by 0 bases and J by 7 bases, with 7 bases between them. As DNA, the CDR3 is TGTGCCAGCAGCTTAGCCACAGGGAATTCACCCCTCCACTTT. Amino acids: CASSLATGNSPLHF.

The chain uses TRBV28 and TRBJ2-7, with 7 bases fitting TRBD1. V shed 4 bases, J shed 5 bases, and the junction held 8 bases outside the gene matches. The V gene's germline CDR1 is MDHEN and CDR2 SYDVKM. This CDR3 is built from 14 residues. CDR3 bases: TGTGCCAGCAGTTCAGGGGGATCGGGCCACGAGCAGTACGTC. This codes for CASSSGGSGHEQYV.

The chain has TRBV6-6 and TRBJ2-7; D perhaps matches TRBD1 (5 bases). The CDR3 runs 14 residues. The germline V gene encodes CDR1 MNHNY and CDR2 SVGAGI (reference sequence). V was cut by 5 bases and J by 7 bases, with 18 bases left in between. As DNA, the CDR3 is TGTGCCAGCAGTCCGGGTGGGGCGCTTGGTGAGCAGTACGTC. This encodes CASSPGGALGEQYV.

This clone was seen once. The chain carries TRBV6-6 and TRBJ2-1; 7 bases fit TRBD1. CDR1 and CDR2 from the germline V gene are MNHNY and SVGAGI (reference sequence). There are 13 residues in the CDR3. Trimming took 8 bases from V and 6 from J; bases not matched to a gene: 7. The CDR3 here is CASQQGYRNEQFF. DNA of the CDR3: TGTGCCAGCCAACAGGGGTACCGCAATGAGCAGTTCTTC.

The rearrangement links TRBV6-1 to TRBJ1-3; D is unresolved. CDR3 size: 13 residues. CDR1 is MNHNS and CDR2 is SASEGT in the germline V gene. Trimming left V 2 bases short and J 6 bases short, with 8 bases between. CDR3 residues: CASSEILKNTIYF. As DNA, the CDR3 is TGTGCCAGCAGTGAAATTCTGAAAAACACCATATATTTT.

DNA for the CDR3: TGCAGCGTTGAATGGCAGGGGGCCGGGGAGCTGTTTTTT. Translating gives CSVEWQGAGELFF. V is TRBV29-1 and J is TRBJ2-2, with 7 bases aligning to TRBD1. Trimming removed 2 bases from V and 6 bases from J; junction bases left unmatched: 3. CDR3 length: 13 residues. CDR1 SQVTM and CDR2 ANQGSEA come from the germline V gene.

CDR3 nucleotide sequence: TGCGCCAGCAGCATTGGACAGAACCAAGAGACCCAGTACTTC. Its protein is CASSIGQNQETQYF. The V and J genes are TRBV5-1 and TRBJ2-5, with D tentatively TRBD1 (6 bases). From germline, CDR1 is SGHRS and CDR2 YFSETQ. This CDR3 is built from 14 residues. Trimming removed 4 bases at V and 0 bases at J, with 10 bases between.

The genes are TRBV18 and TRBJ2-3; TRBD2 matches 8 bases. J was trimmed by 2 bases and V by 5 bases; bases with no gene match: 9. This CDR3 region has 16 residues. Germline V CDR1 and CDR2: KGHSH, LQKENI. CDR3 bases: TGTGCCAGCTCATTACTAGCGGTAATTAACACAGATACGCAGTATTTT. Protein sequence: CASSLLAVINTDTQYF.

The CDR3 reads CASRSPGQGRAEAFF. In nucleotides, the CDR3 is TGTGCCAGCAGGAGCCCGGGACAGGGAAGGGCTGAAGCTTTCTTT. V gene TRBV28 combines with J gene TRBJ1-1; 9 bases fit TRBD1. The germline V gene has CDR1 MDHEN and CDR2 SYDVKM. Losses at the gene ends were 6 bases for V and 6 bases for J; bases not matched to a gene: 11. The CDR3 length is 15 residues.

This chain links TRBV18 with TRBJ2-2; 13 bases align to TRBD2. The V segment lost 9 bases and the J segment 0 bases; nucleotides outside the gene matches: 4. This CDR3 is built from 16 residues. CDR1 KGHSH and CDR2 LQKENI come from the germline V gene. In DNA form, the CDR3 reads TGTGCCAGTTCGGGACTAGCGGGATCGAACACCGGGGAGCTGTTTTTT. It encodes CASSGLAGSNTGELFF. Supplemented by reference TRBV18 and TRBJ2-2, the full variable domain reads NAGVMQNPRHLVRRRGQEARLRCSPMKGHSHVYWYRQLPEEGLKFMVYLQKENIIDESGMPKERFSAEFPKEGPSILRIQQVVRGDSAAYFCASSGLAGSNTGELFFGEGSRLTVL.

This chain connects TRBV30 to TRBJ1-2; D is perhaps TRBD1 (6 bases). This CDR3 has 14 residues. Trimming cost V 8 bases and J 4 bases, with 20 bases left between them. Germline CDR1 and CDR2: GTSNPN and SVGIG (reference sequence). The CDR3 loop reads CAGITGSSSYGYTF. CDR3 in DNA: TGTGCCGGTATAACAGGGTCCTCTTCCTATGGCTACACCTTC.

The chain links TRBV19 to TRBJ2-7, with 10 bases that match TRBD2. This CDR3 comprises 16 residues. CDR1 is LNHDA and CDR2 is SQIVND in the germline V gene (reference sequence). V was pared by 2 bases and J by 5 bases, with 9 bases of the junction left unmatched. CDR3 sequence (DNA): TGTGCCAGTAGTATAACCCCTAGCGGGAGCCGTCACGAGCAGTACTTC. Residues: CASSITPSGSRHEQYF.

The CDR3, as DNA: TGTGCCACCAGCAGAACAGGGGATCAGCCCCAGCATTTT. This gives the protein CATSRTGDQPQHF. This sequence joins TRBV15 and TRBJ1-5, with 7 bases identical to TRBD1. Trimming at V came to 2 bases and at J to 5 bases, leaving 0 bases not matched to a gene. There are 13 residues in the CDR3. The germline V gene has CDR1 LNHNV and CDR2 YYDKDF (reference sequence).

The V gene is TRBV5-6, the J gene TRBJ1-5, with a weak D call TRBD1 (5 bases). V dropped 6 bases and J dropped 2 bases, with 15 bases sitting between them. CDR1 and CDR2 (germline): SGHDT, YYEEEE. The CDR3 covers 15 residues. The CDR3 region is CASKAGLLGNQPQHF. The CDR3 coding sequence is TGTGCCAGCAAGGCAGGGTTGCTGGGCAATCAGCCCCAGCATTTT. Together with reference TRBV5-6 and TRBJ1-5, the CDR3 gives the full variable domain: DAGVTQSPTHLIKTRGQQVTLRCSPKSGHDTVSWYQQALGQGPQFIFQYYEEEERQRGNFPDRFSGHQFPNYSSELNVNALLLGDSALYLCASKAGLLGNQPQHFGDGTRLSIL.

CDR3 DNA sequence: TGTGCCAGCAGCTTGAGAGGGACAGCTAACTCTGGGGCCAACGTCCTGACTTTC. As protein: CASSLRGTANSGANVLTF. The J gene is TRBJ2-6, the V gene TRBV5-4, with 7 bases lining up with TRBD1. This CDR3 contains 18 residues. With 1 base clipped from V and 0 bases from J, the junction kept 7 bases outside the gene matches. CDR1 and CDR2 from the germline V gene are SGHNT and YYREEE (reference sequence).

This chain joins TRBV6-5 and TRBJ1-2; possible D gene TRBD1, 5 bases. The CDR3 covers 14 residues. V was trimmed by 2 bases and J by 2 bases, leaving 9 bases between them. CDR1 MNHEY and CDR2 SVGAGI come from the germline V gene. The CDR3 here is CASSYGAGNYGYTF. The CDR3 coding sequence is TGTGCCAGCAGTTACGGGGCAGGCAACTATGGCTACACCTTC.

This clone turned up a few times. V and J are TRBV4-3 and TRBJ2-2; D possibly corresponds to TRBD1 (6 bases). Trimming took off 0 bases at V and 9 bases at J, with 14 bases between the two ends. Germline CDR1 is LGHNA and CDR2 is YSLEER. CDR3 length equals 15 residues. CDR3 sequence (DNA): TGCGCCAGCAGCCAAGATCGGGACATAGTGCGGGAGCTGTTTTTT. Translating it yields CASSQDRDIVRELFF.

This rearrangement joins TRBV19 to TRBJ1-2, with D unclear. The CDR3 is made up of 11 amino acids. V was trimmed by 1 base and J by 8 bases, leaving 5 bases between them. Germline assignment: CDR1 LNHDA and CDR2 SQIVND (reference sequence). DNA of the CDR3: TGTGCCAGTAGTATAGGTGGAGGCTACACCTTC. It translates to CASSIGGGYTF.

CDR3: CASSLAGGTVETQYF. Here the CDR3 DNA reads TGTGCCAGCAGCTTAGCGGGTGGCACGGTGGAGACCCAGTACTTC. V usage is TRBV7-2 and J usage is TRBJ2-5; D remains unclear. This CDR3 has 15 residues. Trimming pared 0 bases from V and 5 bases from J, leaving 13 bases between. Germline assignment: CDR1 SGHTA and CDR2 FQGNSA.

This clone was seen only once. The chain recombines TRBV28 with TRBJ1-2; D not certain. The CDR3 is 12 residues long. Trimming pared 6 bases from V and 8 bases from J, leaving 13 bases between. CDR1 and CDR2 from the germline V gene are MDHEN and SYDVKM. CDR3 amino acids: CASSAVRRGYTF. The CDR3 bases are TGTGCCAGCAGCGCGGTAAGGAGAGGCTACACCTTC.

The genes are TRBV4-2 and TRBJ2-2; 9 bases align to TRBD2. Per the germline V gene, CDR1 is LGHNA and CDR2 is YNFKEQ. The CDR3 is made up of 15 amino acids. V gave up 5 bases and J gave up 0 bases; unmatched junction bases: 1. The CDR3 region is CASSLAGANTGELFF. CDR3 nucleotide sequence: TGTGCCAGCAGCTTAGCGGGGGCGAACACCGGGGAGCTGTTTTTT.

The chain employs TRBV30 and TRBJ1-3; no clear D. Deletions cut 4 bases from V and 0 bases from J, with 13 bases between. Germline V gives CDR1 GTSNPN, CDR2 SVGIG (reference sequence). CDR3 length: 15 residues. CDR3 DNA sequence: TGTGCCTGGACTCGGCTCCGAAGCTCTGGAAACACCATATATTTT. This gives the protein CAWTRLRSSGNTIYF.

The chain links TRBV5-1 to TRBJ1-2; D unresolved. The CDR3 loop spans 15 amino acids. Germline CDR1 and CDR2: SGHRS and YFSETQ. V was pared by 1 base and J by 0 bases, with 10 bases between. In DNA, the CDR3 is TGCGCCAGCAGCTTGCTTCTAGGAGCTAACTATGGCTACACCTTC. This sequence encodes CASSLLLGANYGYTF.

The chain links TRBV11-2 to TRBJ1-2, with 10 bases matching TRBD1. Germline loops: CDR1 SGHAT, CDR2 FQNNGV. Trimming at V came to 5 bases and at J to 2 bases, leaving 14 bases not matched to a gene. The CDR3 sequence is 18 residues long. For the CDR3, the DNA is TGTGCCAGCAGCCCTCTACACCACGGACAGGGGGTGAACTATGGCTACACCTTC. Its protein product is CASSPLHHGQGVNYGYTF. Drawing the rest from reference TRBV11-2 and TRBJ1-2, the complete variable domain is EAGVAQSPRYKIIEKRQSVAFWCNPISGHATLYWYQQILGQGPKLLIQFQNNGVVDDSQLPKDRFSAERLKGVDSTLKIQPAKLEDSAVYLCASSPLHHGQGVNYGYTFGSGTRLTVV.

The rearrangement joins TRBV7-3 to TRBJ2-2, with TRBD1 as a possible D gene (6 bases). Germline V lookup: CDR1 SGHTA, CDR2 FQGTGA. CDR3 size: 14 residues. V shed 5 bases and J shed 0 bases, with 7 bases lying between them. In DNA form, the CDR3 reads TGTGCCAGCAGCCGGGACACGAACACCGGGGAGCTGTTTTTT. It is translated as CASSRDTNTGELFF.

This rearrangement joins TRBV27 to TRBJ2-7; a weak D match, TRBD1 (6 bases). V was trimmed by 4 bases and J by 2 bases, leaving 12 bases between them. Germline CDR1 and CDR2: MNHEY and SMNVEV (reference sequence). This CDR3 has 14 amino acids. CDR3 loop: CASSSMDRTYEQYF. The CDR3 DNA reads as TGTGCCAGCAGTTCAATGGACAGAACCTACGAGCAGTACTTC.

The CDR3 DNA reads TGTGCCAGCAGCCAACGATACACTGAAGCTTTCTTT. Protein: CASSQRYTEAFF. The rearrangement links TRBV3-1 (or the pseudogene TRBV3-2) to TRBJ1-1; D not resolved. V lost 2 bases to trimming and J lost 3 bases, with 4 bases between them. Germline CDR1 reads LGHDT; CDR2 reads YNNKEL (reference sequence). The CDR3 length is 12 residues.

The chain carries TRBV19 and TRBJ1-5; the match to TRBD1 covers 7 bases. Germline CDR1 reads LNHDA; CDR2 reads SQIVND (reference sequence). This CDR3 has 12 residues. Unmatched junction bases numbered 6, after V lost 10 bases and J lost 6 bases. The CDR3 loop reads CAIHRGSQPQHF. The CDR3 nucleotides are TGTGCCATCCACAGGGGAAGTCAGCCCCAGCATTTT.

The V call is TRBV25-1, the J call TRBJ2-2; TRBD1 might be the D (5 bases). Per germline, CDR1 MGHDK and CDR2 SYGVNS. Trimming removed 1 base from V and 5 bases from J, with 8 bases in between. The CDR3 sequence is 14 residues long. The DNA of the CDR3 is TGTGCCAGCAGTGAATCAGGGTGGACCGGGGAGCTGTTTTTT. Its translation is CASSESGWTGELFF.